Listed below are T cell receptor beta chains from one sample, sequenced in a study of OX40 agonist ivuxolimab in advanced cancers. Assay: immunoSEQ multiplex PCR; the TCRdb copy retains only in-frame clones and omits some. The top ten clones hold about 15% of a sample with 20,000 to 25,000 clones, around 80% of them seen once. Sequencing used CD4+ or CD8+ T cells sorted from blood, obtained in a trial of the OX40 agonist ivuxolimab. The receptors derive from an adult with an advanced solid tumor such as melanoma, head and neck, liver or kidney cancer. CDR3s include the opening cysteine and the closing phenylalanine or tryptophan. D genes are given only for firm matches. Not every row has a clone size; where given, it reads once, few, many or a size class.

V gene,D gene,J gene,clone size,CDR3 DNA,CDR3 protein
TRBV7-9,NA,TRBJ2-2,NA,TGTGCCAGCAGCCCTAATGCCAGGGTTAACACCGGGGAGCTGTTTTTT,CASSPNARVNTGELFF
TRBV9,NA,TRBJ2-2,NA,TGTGCCAGCACCCGCACCGGGGAGCTGTTTTTT,CASTRTGELFF
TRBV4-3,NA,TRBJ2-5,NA,TGCGCCAGCAGCCAGGCTAGACATTCACAAGAGACCCAGTACTTC,CASSQARHSQETQYF
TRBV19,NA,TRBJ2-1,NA,TGTGCCAGTAGTACCCTCGATGGCAATGAGCAGTTCTTC,CASSTLDGNEQFF
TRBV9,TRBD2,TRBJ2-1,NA,TGTGCCAGCAGCATGTATAGCGGGGGGGCGGATGAGCAGTTCTTC,CASSMYSGGADEQFF
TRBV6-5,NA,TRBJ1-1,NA,TGTGCCAGCAGCCTGGGGGGGGGTTGGGTTGAAGCTTTCTTT,CASSLGGGWVEAFF
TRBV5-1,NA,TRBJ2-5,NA,TGCGCCAGCAGCTCGCCCCGGAACCAGGGCCCCCGGGAGACCCAGTACTTC,CASSSPRNQGPRETQYF
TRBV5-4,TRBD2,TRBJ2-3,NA,TGTGCCAGCCTAAGCAGGGCTAGCGGGGAGCTATTCACAGATACGCAGTATTTT,CASLSRASGELFTDTQYF
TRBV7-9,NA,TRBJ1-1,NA,TGTGCCAGCAGTCAGGGCGGGGTCACCGTAATGTTCTTT,CASSQGGVTVMFF
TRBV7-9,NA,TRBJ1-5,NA,TGTGCCAGCAGCAGGGACTCCCTGGGAGGTTTTGGCAATCAGCCCCAGCATTTT,CASSRDSLGGFGNQPQHF
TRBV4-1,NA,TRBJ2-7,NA,TGCGCCAGCAGCCCGGAGAGAGCCATTACCTACGAGCAGTACTTC,CASSPERAITYEQYF
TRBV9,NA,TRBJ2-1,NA,TGTGCCAGCAGCGTAGAGTCGCTTATGGATGAGCAGTTCTTC,CASSVESLMDEQFF
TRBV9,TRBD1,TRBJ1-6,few,TGTGCCAGCAGCGCCGAGCAGGGGGCGGGTTCCAATTCACCCCTCCACTTT,CASSAEQGAGSNSPLHF
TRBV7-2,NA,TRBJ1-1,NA,TGTGCCAGCAGCTTAGCAGGGAACACTGAAGCTTTCTTT,CASSLAGNTEAFF
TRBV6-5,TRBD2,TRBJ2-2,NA,TGTGCCAGCAGCCTGACTAGCCCCAACGGGGAGCTGTTTTTT,CASSLTSPNGELFF
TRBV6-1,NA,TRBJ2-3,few,TGTGCCAGCGCCGTGACGCGCACTAGCACAGATACGCAGTATTTT,CASAVTRTSTDTQYF
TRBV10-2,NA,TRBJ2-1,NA,TGCGCCAGCAGTGATTTGAGCTCCTACAATGAGCAGTTCTTC,CASSDLSSYNEQFF
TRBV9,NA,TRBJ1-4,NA,TGTGCCAGCAGCCCTACCCTTTCTGGCAGGGGTGAAAAACTGTTTTTT,CASSPTLSGRGEKLFF
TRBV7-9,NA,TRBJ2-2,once,TGTGCCAGCAGCTTAGGACCCAGAAACCGGGTCGGGGAGCTGTTTTTT,CASSLGPRNRVGELFF
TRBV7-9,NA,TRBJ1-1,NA,TGTGCCAGCAGCGCTCCCAGTCGGACGGTAAACACTGAAGCTTTCTTT,CASSAPSRTVNTEAFF
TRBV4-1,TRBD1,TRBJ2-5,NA,TGCGCCAGCAGCCATAGTTCAGGGACAGGGGAAGAGACCCAGTACTTC,CASSHSSGTGEETQYF
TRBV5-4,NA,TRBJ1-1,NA,TGTGCCAGCAGCTTCAGTGAAGGGGATTTTGAAGCTTTCTTT,CASSFSEGDFEAFF
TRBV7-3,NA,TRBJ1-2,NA,TGTGCCAGCAGCTTAGGAGTGGGGGAGGCTAACTATGGCTACACCTTC,CASSLGVGEANYGYTF
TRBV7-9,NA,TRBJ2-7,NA,TGTGCCAGCAGCACAACTAGTAACCGCTACGAGCAGTACTTC,CASSTTSNRYEQYF
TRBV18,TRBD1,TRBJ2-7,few,TGTGCCAGCTCACCACTTGTGACAGGGGGCGACGAGCAGTACTTC,CASSPLVTGGDEQYF
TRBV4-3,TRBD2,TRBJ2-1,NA,TGCGCCAGCAGCCAGGGCGGACTAGTCGAGAGCTCCTACAATGAGCAGTTCTTC,CASSQGGLVESSYNEQFF
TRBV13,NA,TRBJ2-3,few,TGTGCCAGCAGCTTAGGCCGTTACACAGATACGCAGTATTTT,CASSLGRYTDTQYF
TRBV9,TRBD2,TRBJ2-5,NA,TGTGCCAGCAGCCCTCAATACGGGCGGGGGGTTGAGACCCAGTACTTC,CASSPQYGRGVETQYF
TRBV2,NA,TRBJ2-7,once,TGTGCCAGCAGTGCCGGTCTAGCGTACGAGCAGTACTTC,CASSAGLAYEQYF
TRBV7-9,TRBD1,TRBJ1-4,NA,TGTGCCAGCAGCTCATGGACAGGGGGGAATGAAAAACTGTTTTTT,CASSSWTGGNEKLFF
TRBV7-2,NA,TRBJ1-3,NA,TGTGCCAGCAGCCCCGGCCCTTGGGTTCTCGGAAACACCATATATTTT,CASSPGPWVLGNTIYF
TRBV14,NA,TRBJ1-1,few,TGTGCCAGCAGCCAAGTAGGTGGGGGGAACACTGAAGCTTTCTTT,CASSQVGGGNTEAFF
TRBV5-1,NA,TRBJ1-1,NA,TGCGCCAGCAGCTTGGCAGGGCGCCCTGAAGCTTTCTTT,CASSLAGRPEAFF
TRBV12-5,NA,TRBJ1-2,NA,TGTGCTAGTGGTCAGATGGGGGTAGACTATGGCTACACCTTC,CASGQMGVDYGYTF
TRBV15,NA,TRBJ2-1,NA,TGTGCCACCAGCAGCAGTCTAGCCAATGAGCAGTTCTTC,CATSSSLANEQFF
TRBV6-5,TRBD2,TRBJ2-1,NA,TGTGCCAGCAGTTGGACTAGCGGGGACAATGAGCAGTTCTTC,CASSWTSGDNEQFF
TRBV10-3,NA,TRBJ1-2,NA,TGTGCCATCAGTGAGTCGACACAAAACTATGGCTACACCTTC,CAISESTQNYGYTF
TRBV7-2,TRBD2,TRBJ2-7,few,TGTGCCAGCAGCTCCAGCGGGGGCCGTCTCGACGAGCAGTACTTC,CASSSSGGRLDEQYF
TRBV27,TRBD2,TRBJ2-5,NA,TGTGCCAGCAGTTCCCCCTTGGCGGGGGGGTCGGAGACCCAGTACTTC,CASSSPLAGGSETQYF
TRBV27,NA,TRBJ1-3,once,TGTGCCAGCAGCCTTATCGCCCCCTGGGGGCTCTCTGGAAACACCATATATTTT,CASSLIAPWGLSGNTIYF
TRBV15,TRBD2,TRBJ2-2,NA,TGTGCCACCAGCAGAGATGTCGGACTAGCGAACACCGGGGAGCTGTTTTTT,CATSRDVGLANTGELFF